This T cell receptor (beta chain) stems from a study of glioma-infiltrating T cells. Turning to the study itself: Samples included WHO grade II oligodendrogliomas or astrocytomas and initial-diagnosis grade IV glioblastomas. Before surgery, glioma patients received dexamethasone for at most six days.

Using RNA template, CDR3s of TCR alpha and beta were amplified with iRepertoire arm-PCR. One-step reverse transcription and amplification started from roughly 100-400 ng of tissue mRNA or PBMC total RNA. TCRdb itself ran the multiplex PCR reads through MiXCR, one entry per CDR3 protein. The data show a few hundred thousand distinct CDR3 sequences, roughly two fifths seen once. This clonotype was found a few times. The ends were cut back, 6 bases at V and 1 base at J, with 9 bases in the middle. The CDR3 is made up of 13 amino acids. CDR1 is MNHNS and CDR2 is SASEGT in the germline V gene. The sample consisted of glioma tissue, nonneoplastic brain tissue, or PBMCs (not recorded which). The source of this sequence is a human donor with low-grade glioma or glioblastoma, undergoing nonglioma brain surgery, or in good health (not recorded which). This chain connects TRBV6-1 to TRBJ1-1; D is uncertain. CDR3: CASRVTTNTEAFF. DNA for the CDR3: TGTGCCAGCAGGGTGACAACGAACACTGAAGCTTTCTTT.